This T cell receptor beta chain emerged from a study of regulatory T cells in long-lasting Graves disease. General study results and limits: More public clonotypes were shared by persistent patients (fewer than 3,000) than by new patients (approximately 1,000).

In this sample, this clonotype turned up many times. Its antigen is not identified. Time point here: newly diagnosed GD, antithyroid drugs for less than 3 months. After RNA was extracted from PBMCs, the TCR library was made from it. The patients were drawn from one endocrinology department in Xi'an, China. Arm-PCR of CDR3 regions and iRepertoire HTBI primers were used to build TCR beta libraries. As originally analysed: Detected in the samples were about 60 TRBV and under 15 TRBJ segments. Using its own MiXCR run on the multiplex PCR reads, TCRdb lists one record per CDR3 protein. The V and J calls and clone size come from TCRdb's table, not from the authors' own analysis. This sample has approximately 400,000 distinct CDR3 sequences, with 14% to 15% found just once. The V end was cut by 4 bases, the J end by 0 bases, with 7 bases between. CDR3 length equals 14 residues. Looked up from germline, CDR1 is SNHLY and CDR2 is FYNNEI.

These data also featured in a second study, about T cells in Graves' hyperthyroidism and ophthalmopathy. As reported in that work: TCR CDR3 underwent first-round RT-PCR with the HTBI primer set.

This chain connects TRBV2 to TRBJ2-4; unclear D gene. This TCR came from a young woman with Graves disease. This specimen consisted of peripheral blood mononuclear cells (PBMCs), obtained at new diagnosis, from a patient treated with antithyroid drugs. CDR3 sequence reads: CASSAEVAKNIQYF. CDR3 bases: TGTGCCAGCAGTGCCGAAGTAGCCAAAAACATTCAGTACTTC.